Below, 13 T cell receptor beta chains from the same sample are listed, as sequenced in a study of memory CD4+ T cells and cytomegalovirus serostatus. Repertoires were generated with immunoSEQ multiplex PCR, while TCRdb's copy carries only in-frame clones and drops some. The data contain under 35,000 clones, more than 75% of them singletons. Single viable CD3+CD4+CD8-CD45RO+ cells were sorted as the memory CD4+ T cells. Sequencing was performed on memory CD4+ T cells from blood. These receptors were obtained from an adult in good health and CMV-seronegative.

This clone appeared a single time. The rearrangement uses TRBV4-3 and TRBJ2-7; 9 positions agree with TRBD1. This CDR3 contains 15 residues. Trimming took 1 base from V and 3 from J; bases not matched to a gene: 4. The germline gives CDR1 LGHNA, CDR2 YSLEER. Here the CDR3 reads CASSQGPGQGYEQYF. The CDR3, as DNA: TGCGCCAGCAGCCAAGGCCCGGGACAGGGCTACGAGCAGTACTTC.

V is TRBV15 and J is TRBJ2-5; 7 nucleotides match TRBD2. The CDR3 is 13 residues long. After removal of 4 bases from V and 2 bases from J, the junction contained 1 base not matched to a gene. The V gene's germline CDR1 is LNHNV and CDR2 YYDKDF (reference sequence). CDR3 DNA sequence: TGTGCCACCAGCATGGGGGGGCAAGAGACCCAGTACTTC. Residues: CATSMGGQETQYF. Supplemented by reference TRBV15 and TRBJ2-5, the full variable domain reads DAMVIQNPRYQVTQFGKPVTLSCSQTLNHNVMYWYQQKSSQAPKLLFHYYDKDFNNEADTPDNFQSRRPNTSFCFLDIRSPGLGDTAMYLCATSMGGQETQYFGPGTRLLVL.

The gene calls are TRBV6-1 and TRBJ1-2; no reliable D call. CDR1 and CDR2 (germline): MNHNS, SASEGT. The CDR3 is 13 amino acids. Trimming pared 4 bases from V and 3 bases from J, leaving 9 bases between. The CDR3 nucleotides read TGTGCCAGCAGTGGGACGCCGGACTATGGCTACACCTTC. Protein sequence: CASSGTPDYGYTF.

The V call is TRBV13, the J call TRBJ1-1; 7 positions match TRBD1. Germline V gene lookup returns CDR1 PRHDT and CDR2 FYEKMQ (reference sequence). Germline trimming cut 2 bases from V and 10 bases from J; bases unmatched to any gene: 7. This CDR3 comprises 13 residues. The chain's CDR3 is CASSLTEGAGAFF. The CDR3 coding sequence is TGTGCCAGCAGCTTAACAGAGGGGGCAGGAGCTTTCTTT.

The rearrangement uses TRBV4-3 and TRBJ2-5; 8 bases match TRBD2. V lost 5 bases and J lost 1; bases outside the gene matches: 3. This CDR3 is built from 14 residues. Germline V gene sequence: CDR1 LGHNA, CDR2 YSLEER. The CDR3 nucleotides are TGCGCCAGCAGCAACGGACTAGCCCAAGAGACCCAGTACTTC. This gives the protein CASSNGLAQETQYF.

The table lists this clone with a few counts. This chain joins TRBV29-1 and TRBJ1-4, with D uncertain. The germline V gene has CDR1 SQVTM and CDR2 ANQGSEA. This CDR3 contains 11 residues. Trimming removed 7 bases at V and 8 bases at J, with 11 bases between. CDR3 sequence reads: CSARSSEKLFF. DNA of the CDR3: TGCAGCGCTCGCTCATCCGAAAAACTGTTTTTT.

This clone has more than one count but fewer than ten. This chain connects TRBV7-2 to TRBJ2-3; TRBD2 matches at 9 bases. V lost 7 bases, J lost 2 bases, and 16 bases stayed unmatched. CDR3 size: 18 residues. Germline CDR1 is SGHTA and CDR2 is FQGNSA. The CDR3 nucleotides read TGTGCCAGCATCCCCCGGGGCGGGGGGGGCGGGGCCACAGATACGCAGTATTTT. It encodes CASIPRGGGGGATDTQYF.

The chain couples TRBV30 to TRBJ1-5; D is perhaps TRBD1 (6 bases). Germline CDR1 GTSNPN, CDR2 SVGIG (reference sequence). The CDR3 is 15 residues long. V was trimmed by 3 bases and J by 2 bases, leaving 14 bases between them. DNA for the CDR3: TGTGCCTGGAGCCCGGGGGGCAGAGGCAATCAGCCCCAGCATTTT. Amino acids: CAWSPGGRGNQPQHF.

This clone was observed a handful of times. This chain joins TRBV2 and TRBJ2-3, with D unresolved. This CDR3 contains 13 residues. V lost 7 bases, J lost 6 bases, and 14 bases lay in between. Germline V gene sequence: CDR1 SNHLY, CDR2 FYNNEI. The CDR3 region is CASKVGREDTQYF. CDR3 DNA: TGTGCCAGCAAGGTAGGCCGCGAGGATACGCAGTATTTT.

The V and J genes are TRBV28 and TRBJ2-2; weak D call: TRBD2 (6 bases). V shed 5 bases and J shed 5 bases, with 9 bases lying between them. Per the germline V gene, CDR1 is MDHEN and CDR2 is SYDVKM. The CDR3 is 13 residues long. The CDR3 nucleotides are TGTGCCAGCAGTCCCGGGGGAACCGGGGAGCTGTTTTTT. Residues: CASSPGGTGELFF.

CDR3 sequence (DNA): TGTGCCAGCAGTTTACAGGGACAGGGTTTCAATGAGCAGTTCTTC. Residues: CASSLQGQGFNEQFF. This rearrangement joins TRBV28 to TRBJ2-1, with 9 bases fitting TRBD1. Trimming at V came to 2 bases and at J to 6 bases, leaving 5 bases not matched to a gene. CDR1 and CDR2 (germline): MDHEN, SYDVKM. CDR3 size: 15 residues.

V gene TRBV5-1 combines with J gene TRBJ2-3; D is perhaps TRBD1 (5 bases). There are 16 residues in the CDR3. CDR1 and CDR2 from the germline V gene are SGHRS and YFSETQ. V shed 4 bases and J shed 0 bases, with 15 bases lying between them. The CDR3 bases are TGCGCCAGCAGCCCCCCAGCAGCAGGGAGCACAGATACGCAGTATTTT. Translating it yields CASSPPAAGSTDTQYF.

This clone has only one observation. The V and J genes are TRBV9 and TRBJ2-2, with 8 bases fitting TRBD2. Unmatched junction bases numbered 7, after V lost 5 bases and J lost 4 bases. The CDR3 spans 15 residues. Germline values: CDR1 SGDLS, CDR2 YYNGEE. The DNA of the CDR3 is TGTGCCAGCAGAAAGAGCGGGGGTGGCACCGGGGAGCTGTTTTTT. This codes for CASRKSGGGTGELFF. The full variable domain, in which reference TRBV9 and TRBJ2-2 provide the parts outside the CDR3, is DSGVTQTPKHLITATGQRVTLRCSPRSGDLSVYWYQQSLDQGLQFLIQYYNGEERAKGNILERFSAQQFPDLHSELNLSSLELGDSALYFCASRKSGGGTGELFFGEGSRLTVL.